This TCR beta chain was identified in a study of blood T cell repertoires in COVID-19. As for the study in general: From the United States, Italy and Spain came samples of acute and convalescent COVID-19. The cDNA or gDNA used as material had been derived from T cells, B-cell-depleted T cells, or PBMCs.

CDR1 and CDR2 from the germline V gene are GTSNPN and SVGIG (reference sequence). CDR3 length: 11 amino acids. With 2 bases removed from V and 5 bases from J, the gap between germline ends came to 6 bases. Authors' processing steps: Amplification from reference gene primers served as the basis for estimated nucleated cell counts. Libraries were prepared by immunoSEQ multiplex PCR; TCRdb keeps only in-frame clonotypes and omits some of them. V, J and clone size were drawn from that table, and D and trimming were deduced from the DNA. The table lists about 220,000 clones, around 82% of them singletons, with about 2.1% in the top ten.

This chain uses TRBV30 with TRBJ1-1; no definite D call. The source of this sequence is a woman in her fifties or sixties with acute or convalescent COVID-19. Sequenced material: peripheral blood. The CDR3, as DNA: TGTGCCTGGAGTTCGGGGACTGAAGCTTTCTTT. Protein product: CAWSSGTEAFF.